This TCR beta chain was recorded in a study of blood T cell repertoires in COVID-19. As for the study in general: Acute and convalescent COVID-19 samples came from the United States, Italy and Spain.

Repertoires were generated with immunoSEQ multiplex PCR, while TCRdb's copy carries only in-frame clones and drops some. The sample holds about 250,000 clones, roughly 85% seen once. Germline CDR1 reads SGHRS; CDR2 reads YFSETQ. The CDR3 contains 14 residues. Trimming cost V 5 bases and J 5 bases; bases outside gene matches: 7. This clone was picked up one time. Participants, 18 to 89 years old, spanned under 25 US areas. All exposed participants met a person with COVID-19 within 2 weeks before entering the study. Sequencing used PBMCs or T cells enriched from blood (not recorded which). This TCR derives from a middle-aged man who had been exposed to COVID-19. The rearrangement links TRBV5-1 to TRBJ1-1, with 9 positions matching TRBD1. Written as DNA, the CDR3 is TGCGCCAGCAGTTTCGGACAGGGGAAGACTGAAGCTTTCTTT. Its protein product is CASSFGQGKTEAFF.